Following are 18 T cell receptor beta chains from one sample sequenced in a study of neoadjuvant anti-PD-1 for oral cavity cancer. Clones were sequenced by immunoSEQ multiplex PCR, and TCRdb holds only the in-frame ones, with some missing. The sample includes about 23,000 clones, 25% to 30% of them seen just once. Time point described: after neoadjuvant nivolumab, at surgical resection. The sequencing used tumor tissue, collected after nivolumab (anti-PD-1) treatment. These receptors were obtained from a person aged 40-85 years with oral cavity squamous cell carcinoma.

V is TRBV13 and J is TRBJ2-1; TRBD2 agrees at 8 bases. Germline trimming cut 0 bases from V and 7 bases from J; bases unmatched to any gene: 5. Germline CDR1 PRHDT, CDR2 FYEKMQ (reference sequence). The CDR3 totals 15 residues. The CDR3 protein is CASSLGTGGHNEQFF. DNA of the CDR3: TGTGCCAGCAGCTTAGGTACGGGGGGGCATAATGAGCAGTTCTTC.

The V gene is TRBV5-4, the J gene TRBJ2-7, with 12 nucleotides matching TRBD1. There are 15 residues in the CDR3. Germline V gene lookup returns CDR1 SGHNT and CDR2 YYREEE (reference sequence). The V and J ends lost 2 bases and 5 bases, in that order; junction bases with no gene match: 5. The CDR3, as DNA: TGTGCCAGCAGCTTCCCAGGGACAGGGGGCCACGAGCAGTACTTC. Protein sequence: CASSFPGTGGHEQYF.

This clone showed up just a few times. V and J are TRBV9 and TRBJ1-5, with D maybe TRBD1 (5 bases). Per germline, CDR1 SGDLS and CDR2 YYNGEE. The CDR3 is made up of 14 amino acids. Trimming took off 2 bases at V and 4 bases at J, with 10 bases between the two ends. DNA for the CDR3: TGTGCCAGCAGCGTCGGCAGGGCGAATCAGCCCCAGCATTTT. As protein: CASSVGRANQPQHF.

This sequence joins TRBV19 and TRBJ1-1, with D uncertain. CDR1 and CDR2 (germline): LNHDA, SQIVND (reference sequence). Trimming stripped 5 bases from V and 0 bases from J, with 10 bases between. CDR3 length: 14 amino acids. The CDR3 region has the DNA TGTGCCAGTAGTGAACACTATTTGAACACTGAAGCTTTCTTT. Translated: CASSEHYLNTEAFF.

This clone has more than one count but fewer than ten. The chain carries TRBV13 and TRBJ2-5, with D possibly matching TRBD2 (6 bases). The germline V gene has CDR1 PRHDT and CDR2 FYEKMQ (reference sequence). The CDR3 length is 15 residues. Trimming took off 0 bases at V and 0 bases at J, with 8 bases between the two ends. CDR3 amino acids: CASSLGRGYQETQYF. The CDR3 DNA follows: TGTGCCAGCAGCTTAGGACGGGGGTACCAAGAGACCCAGTACTTC. Based on the CDR3 plus reference TRBV13 and TRBJ2-5, the full variable domain is AAGVIQSPRHLIKEKRETATLKCYPIPRHDTVYWYQQGPGQDPQFLISFYEKMQSDKGSIPDRFSAQQFSDYHSELNMSSLELGDSALYFCASSLGRGYQETQYFGPGTRLLVL.

With respect to this clone: The junction shows a germline mismatch at one end, possibly a read error. Other DNA sequences in this specimen translate into the identical CDR3. The chain has TRBV4-1 and TRBJ2-1, with D perhaps TRBD1 (7 bases). Germline CDR1 and CDR2: MGHRA and YSYEKL. The CDR3 runs to 15 residues. For the CDR3, the DNA is TGTGCCAGCAGCCAGGGGGGAGCCTACAATGAGCGGCAGTTCTTC. The encoded protein is CASSQGGAYNERQFF.

This clone appeared a few times. The V gene is TRBV4-2, the J gene TRBJ2-1, with D hard to call. This CDR3 is 14 amino acids long. V lost 0 bases and J 6 bases, leaving 9 bases between the germline ends. Looked up from germline, CDR1 is LGHNA and CDR2 is YNFKEQ. In DNA form, the CDR3 reads TGTGCCAGCAGCCAAGAAGTTGGTATCAATGAGCAGTTCTTC. It translates to CASSQEVGINEQFF.

DNA for the CDR3: TGCAGCGTTGAAGATGAAGCCAGGACCTATGGCTACACCTTC. Its translation: CSVEDEARTYGYTF. V is TRBV29-1 and J is TRBJ1-2; D is ambiguous. CDR1 is SQVTM, CDR2 ANQGSEA, per germline. This CDR3 comprises 14 residues. V lost 0 bases and J lost 4, with 12 bases in between.

This clone has just a few counts. V is TRBV4-1 and J is TRBJ2-7; 11 positions match TRBD2. Germline values: CDR1 MGHRA, CDR2 YSYEKL. With 4 bases clipped from V and 7 bases from J, the junction kept 3 bases outside the gene matches. The CDR3 runs to 13 residues. The CDR3 DNA is TGCGCCAGCAGCCGGACTAGCGGGTGGGAGCAGTACTTC. Protein sequence: CASSRTSGWEQYF.

The V gene is TRBV11-2, the J gene TRBJ2-7; 7 bases align to TRBD1. Losses at the gene ends were 6 bases for V and 2 bases for J; bases not matched to a gene: 7. The CDR3 sequence is 14 residues long. Per the germline V gene, CDR1 is SGHAT and CDR2 is FQNNGV. CDR3 in DNA: TGTGCCAGCAGGAGGGGGCAGGGGGCCTACGAGCAGTACTTC. Protein sequence: CASRRGQGAYEQYF.

With regard to this clone: One end of the junction does not line up with germline, which may come from a read error. The chain uses TRBV4-2 and TRBJ1-1; weak D call: TRBD1 (5 bases). This CDR3 contains 12 residues. CDR1 LGHNA and CDR2 YNFKEQ come from the germline V gene. The CDR3 loop is CASSQIGTGAFF. The CDR3 DNA reads TGTGCCAGCAGCCAAATAGGGACTGGAGCTTTCTTT.

This clone showed up just a few times. The chain employs TRBV9 and TRBJ1-1; D gene unclear. The germline V gene encodes CDR1 SGDLS and CDR2 YYNGEE. The CDR3 is 14 residues long. Trimming took off 0 bases at V and 1 base at J, with 7 bases between the two ends. The CDR3 DNA is TGTGCCAGCAGCGTAGCTCTGGGGAACACTGAAGCTTTCTTT. Encoded protein: CASSVALGNTEAFF.

The chain carries TRBV18 and TRBJ2-2; 15 bases are a match to TRBD2. Unmatched junction bases numbered 5, after V lost 5 bases and J lost 10 bases. Germline loops: CDR1 KGHSH, CDR2 LQKENI. CDR3 length equals 15 residues. The CDR3 sequence is CASSGLAGGFLELFF. CDR3 bases: TGTGCCAGCTCAGGACTAGCGGGAGGGTTCCTGGAGCTGTTTTTT. The whole variable domain, remainder taken from reference TRBV18 and TRBJ2-2, is NAGVMQNPRHLVRRRGQEARLRCSPMKGHSHVYWYRQLPEEGLKFMVYLQKENIIDESGMPKERFSAEFPKEGPSILRIQQVVRGDSAAYFCASSGLAGGFLELFFGEGSRLTVL.

This clone showed up just a few times. The chain combines TRBV4-1 with TRBJ1-4; D is uncertain. Germline CDR1 reads MGHRA; CDR2 reads YSYEKL. This CDR3 comprises 14 residues. V was pared by 1 base and J by 8 bases, with 11 bases between. CDR3 sequence: CASSQVGIKEKLFF. The CDR3 region has the DNA TGCGCCAGCAGCCAAGTGGGTATTAAGGAAAAACTGTTTTTT.

The V gene is TRBV19, the J gene TRBJ2-6; D is uncertain. The germline V gene has CDR1 LNHDA and CDR2 SQIVND (reference sequence). Between the trimmed V and J ends, which lost 7 bases and 2 bases, there was a span of 15 bases. The CDR3 is 16 amino acids. The CDR3 nucleotides read TGTGCCAGTACCGAAAACCGGGTGCCTGGGGCCAACGTCCTGACTTTC. It encodes CASTENRVPGANVLTF. The variable domain in full, with the rest retrieved from reference TRBV19 and TRBJ2-6, is DGGITQSPKYLFRKEGQNVTLSCEQNLNHDAMYWYRQDPGQGLRLIYYSQIVNDFQKGDIAEGYSVSREKKESFPLTVTSAQKNPTAFYLCASTENRVPGANVLTFGAGSRLTVL.

This clone was seen more than once but under ten times. The J gene is TRBJ2-3, the V gene TRBV5-1; 9 positions agree with TRBD2. Germline assignment: CDR1 SGHRS and CDR2 YFSETQ. The CDR3 runs 16 residues. V was clipped by 2 bases and J by 0 bases; unmatched bases: 4. The DNA for the CDR3 is TGCGCCAGCAGCTTTGGGCGGGGGGGCAGCACAGATACGCAGTATTTT. Its translation: CASSFGRGGSTDTQYF.

This chain joins TRBV18 and TRBJ2-3; TRBD2 matches 10 bases. The CDR3 runs 20 residues. The germline V gene encodes CDR1 KGHSH and CDR2 LQKENI. V shed 5 bases, J shed 0 bases, and the junction held 17 bases outside the gene matches. The CDR3 coding sequence is TGTGCCAGCTCATCCCGGACTAGCGGAACCCCAAGTGCTAGCACAGATACGCAGTATTTT. Translated, it gives CASSSRTSGTPSASTDTQYF.

Only a few counts were recorded for this clone. The J gene is TRBJ1-2, the V gene TRBV11-1; D is undetermined. Germline lookup yields CDR1 SGHAT and CDR2 FQDESV (reference sequence). CDR3 length: 15 amino acids. Between the trimmed V and J ends, which lost 2 bases and 7 bases, there was a span of 17 bases. CDR3 sequence (DNA): TGTGCCAGCAGCTTATACAGCGCGGAGGGCGTTGGCTACACCTTC. This encodes CASSLYSAEGVGYTF.